This record covers a single T cell receptor beta chain. Its target is unknown. Treatment specified: 15 to 20 received Ad26.COV2.S at low or high dose, single or two shots; roughly five received placebo; per-sample allocation not given. Day 63 after the first injection of vaccine or placebo was the sampling time. Assay: immunoSEQ multiplex PCR; the TCRdb copy retains only in-frame clones and omits some. This table holds fewer than 900,000 clones, roughly 90% found once. Germline V gives CDR1 SGHDT, CDR2 YYEEEE. V was pared by 0 bases and J by 10 bases, with 20 bases between. CDR3 length: 16 residues. The sample originates from a study of Ad26.COV2.S vaccination and SARS-CoV-2 variants. Study-wide findings and caveats: People given the vaccine had a wider spike-specific TCR breadth than placebo recipients did. Researchers cautioned that TCR breadth and depth analyses may have underestimated total T cell responses.

V and J are TRBV5-6 and TRBJ1-5; D is undetermined. The source is a person between 18 and 65 years old who received the Ad26.COV2.S COVID-19 vaccine or a placebo. Sample: peripheral blood, taken in a trial of Ad26.COV2.S vaccine versus placebo. This CDR3 reads CASSLGRGVHKGPQHF. DNA of the CDR3: TGTGCCAGCAGCTTGGGCCGGGGAGTGCACAAGGGACCCCAGCATTTT. The full variable domain, in which reference TRBV5-6 and TRBJ1-5 provide the parts outside the CDR3, is DAGVTQSPTHLIKTRGQQVTLRCSPKSGHDTVSWYQQALGQGPQFIFQYYEEEERQRGNFPDRFSGHQFPNYSSELNVNALLLGDSALYLCASSLGRGVHKGPQHFGDGTRLSIL.